Below, 14 T cell receptor beta chains from the same sample are listed, as sequenced in a study of T cell responses to AZD1222 COVID-19 vaccine. Here immunoSEQ multiplex PCR was the method, and the copy in TCRdb shows in-frame clones only, minus some. The sample includes 130,000 or so clones, approximately 88% of them seen just once. Sample: peripheral blood, taken on day 0 of AZD1222 vaccination. The receptor source for this set is an adult in good health.

The chain recombines TRBV19 with TRBJ2-1; TRBD1 matches at 8 bases. Germline V gene lookup returns CDR1 LNHDA and CDR2 SQIVND (reference sequence). Trimming at V came to 3 bases and at J to 5 bases, leaving 9 bases not matched to a gene. The CDR3 loop spans 16 amino acids. This CDR3 is CASSIVGRGQNNEQFF. Written as DNA, the CDR3 is TGTGCCAGTAGTATTGTGGGCAGGGGGCAGAACAATGAGCAGTTCTTC.

The chain recombines TRBV13 with TRBJ1-2, with D possibly matching TRBD1 (5 bases). There are 14 residues in the CDR3. CDR1 is PRHDT and CDR2 is FYEKMQ in the germline V gene (reference sequence). With 6 bases removed from V and 4 bases from J, the gap between germline ends came to 15 bases. Here the CDR3 DNA reads TGTGCCAGCAGAGATACCCAAAGGGGCTATGGCTACACCTTC. Residues: CASRDTQRGYGYTF.

The CDR3 loop is CASSQIGGQPQHF. The CDR3 DNA reads TGTGCCAGCAGCCAAATAGGGGGGCAGCCCCAGCATTTT. V and J are TRBV2 and TRBJ1-5, with a tentative D call TRBD1 (6 bases). The CDR3 is 13 amino acids. The V gene lost 6 bases and the J gene lost 7 bases, with 13 bases spanning the gap. Germline loops: CDR1 SNHLY, CDR2 FYNNEI.

The chain links TRBV18 to TRBJ1-1; perhaps TRBD1 as D (5 bases). The germline V gene has CDR1 KGHSH and CDR2 LQKENI. This CDR3 is 16 amino acids long. V was trimmed by 2 bases and J by 0 bases, leaving 13 bases between them. The CDR3 here is CASSPTRQIMNTEAFF. The CDR3 nucleotides read TGTGCCAGCTCACCAACGAGACAGATCATGAACACTGAAGCTTTCTTT.

This chain links TRBV19 with TRBJ2-7; TRBD1 matches 9 bases. This CDR3 contains 15 residues. V gave up 4 bases and J gave up 2 bases; unmatched junction bases: 6. Germline V gene sequence: CDR1 LNHDA, CDR2 SQIVND (reference sequence). The CDR3 region has the DNA TGTGCCAGTAGTACGCCGGGACAGGGCCCCTACGAGCAGTACTTC. Its translation: CASSTPGQGPYEQYF.

The chain uses TRBV5-1 and TRBJ2-7; perhaps D is TRBD1 or TRBD2 (6 bases each). This CDR3 contains 14 residues. The V end lost 3 bases, the J end lost 3 bases, and 13 bases lay between the germline ends. Per the germline V gene, CDR1 is SGHRS and CDR2 is YFSETQ. The CDR3 loop reads CASSSSGGLYEQYF. CDR3 in DNA: TGCGCCAGCAGCTCTTCCGGGGGCCTCTACGAGCAGTACTTC.

This rearrangement joins TRBV14 to TRBJ1-1; no definite D call. V was clipped by 2 bases and J by 6 bases, with 10 bases between them. CDR3 length equals 13 residues. Germline V lookup: CDR1 SGHDN, CDR2 FVKESK. Written as DNA, the CDR3 is TGTGCCAGCAGCCAAAAAGAGGTCTCTGAAGCTTTCTTT. Translating gives CASSQKEVSEAFF.

This rearrangement joins TRBV5-8 to TRBJ2-1; D is perhaps TRBD2 (6 bases). This CDR3 has 14 amino acids. CDR1 and CDR2 (germline): SGHTS, YDEGEE. Between the trimmed V and J ends, which lost 4 bases and 12 bases, there was a span of 20 bases. The CDR3 loop reads CASSPLAGRSVQFF. The CDR3 nucleotides are TGTGCCAGCAGCCCACTAGCAGGTCGGAGTGTGCAGTTCTTC.

The V and J genes are TRBV7-3 and TRBJ1-2, with 8 bases fitting TRBD1. Germline CDR1 is SGHTA and CDR2 is FQGTGA. The CDR3 extends over 15 amino acids. V lost 5 bases to trimming and J lost 4 bases; unmatched junction nucleotides: 9. The CDR3 protein is CASSPTGALFYGYTF. The CDR3 DNA reads as TGTGCCAGCAGCCCGACAGGGGCCCTATTCTATGGCTACACCTTC.

The CDR3: CAKPKLGDRREQYF. The CDR3 DNA reads TGTGCCAAACCCAAACTGGGCGACCGGCGCGAGCAGTACTTC. The rearrangement uses TRBV30 and TRBJ2-7; D is unclear. Germline V CDR1 and CDR2: GTSNPN, SVGIG (reference sequence). The CDR3 contains 14 residues. Between the trimmed V and J ends, which lost 8 bases and 6 bases, there was a span of 23 bases.

The chain uses TRBV6-1 and TRBJ1-5; TRBD1 agrees at 7 bases. From germline, CDR1 is MNHNS and CDR2 SASEGT. The junction had 8 bases not matched to a gene; V was cut back by 7 bases and J by 2 bases. The CDR3 loop spans 15 amino acids. The CDR3: CASKDRDMGNQPQHF. CDR3 bases: TGTGCCAGCAAAGACAGGGATATGGGCAATCAGCCCCAGCATTTT.

J is TRBJ1-1 and V is TRBV2, with 8 positions matching TRBD1. V shed 7 bases and J 8 bases; nucleotides not matched to a gene: 12. This CDR3 spans 14 amino acids. The germline gives CDR1 SNHLY, CDR2 FYNNEI. The CDR3 DNA sequence: TGTGCCAGCACTTGGCGGGTCCGGGACAGGGAAGCTTTCTTT. It is translated as CASTWRVRDREAFF.

This clone was detected only a few times. The chain has TRBV6-5 and TRBJ1-2; the match to TRBD1 covers 9 bases. Germline V gives CDR1 MNHEY, CDR2 SVGAGI. V dropped 7 bases and J dropped 3; count of bases not matched to a gene: 6. The CDR3 sequence is 14 residues long. CDR3 amino acids: CASTGDREDYGYTF. CDR3 nucleotide sequence: TGTGCCAGCACCGGGGACAGGGAAGACTATGGCTACACCTTC.

This clone has only a few counts. The same CDR3 arises from other DNA sequences in this sample as well. This chain joins TRBV20-1 and TRBJ2-5; D remains ambiguous. The V and J ends lost 5 bases and 4 bases respectively, with 5 bases between them. Germline CDR1 and CDR2: DFQATT and SNEGSKA (reference sequence). The CDR3 loop spans 10 amino acids. This CDR3 is CSALGETQYF. The CDR3 region has the DNA TGCAGTGCTCTCGGAGAGACCCAGTACTTC.